Reported below is one T cell receptor beta chain. Samples underwent the assay at deep level. The material for each subset, its genomic DNA, was split evenly across several immunoSEQ plates. Produced via immunoSEQ multiplex PCR; TCRdb's table is partial and in-frame only. The table records fewer than 650,000 clones, 70% to 80% of them present only once. Each sample came from a Caucasian adult donor living in Nashville, Tennessee. This record belongs to a study of shared clonotypes between healthy human individuals. CDR3 length equals 12 residues. CDR1 is SGHDN, CDR2 FVKESK, per germline. Trimming removed 4 bases at V and 5 bases at J, with 6 bases between.

The V and J genes are TRBV14 and TRBJ2-1; perhaps TRBD2 as D (5 bases). Material for sequencing was PBMCs. The receptor's source is a middle-aged woman in good health. Some clones in this sample may be carry-over from other donors' samples. Here the CDR3 reads CASSPRDNEQFF. CDR3 coding DNA: TGTGCCAGCAGCCCGCGGGACAATGAGCAGTTCTTC. Variable domain in full (rest from reference TRBV14 and TRBJ2-1): EAGVTQFPSHSVIEKGQTVTLRCDPISGHDNLYWYRRVMGKEIKFLLHFVKESKQDESGMPNNRFLAERTGGTYSTLKVQPAELEDSGVYFCASSPRDNEQFFGPGTRLTVL.